This TCR beta chain was found in a study of regulatory T cells in long-lasting Graves disease. Stated time point: newly diagnosed GD, antithyroid drugs for less than 3 months. The TCR library was made from RNA extracted from PBMCs. Many counts were recorded for this clonotype. No conserved phenylalanine or tryptophan is present at the end of the CDR3, so a read error is the likely explanation. The junction had 2 bases not matched to a gene; V was cut back by 5 bases and J by 2 bases. This CDR3 contains 15 residues. Germline CDR1 SNHLY, CDR2 FYNNEI. Arm-PCR of CDR3 regions and iRepertoire HTBI primers were the basis on which TCR beta libraries were built. Each CDR3 protein is one row after TCRdb ran MiXCR on the multiplex PCR reads. Of about 430,000 distinct CDR3 sequences listed, approximately 16% were seen once; the top ten hold about 8%. A further study also used this sample, focusing on T cells in Graves' hyperthyroidism and ophthalmopathy.

The specimen was peripheral blood mononuclear cells (PBMCs), collected at new diagnosis, from a patient treated with antithyroid drugs. The clonotype was recovered from a woman aged 40 to 55 with Graves disease. The V call is TRBV2, the J call TRBJ2-1; 11 positions match TRBD2. CDR3 sequence reads: CASSKGLAAYNEQFL. The CDR3 DNA reads TGTGCCAGCAGTAAGGGACTAGCGGCCTACAATGAGCAGTTCCTC.